This TCR beta chain was captured by sequencing in a study of radiotherapy plus CTLA-4 blockade in lung cancer. The table came from immunoSEQ multiplex PCR; TCRdb's copy has only in-frame clones and leaves some out. The table records about 62,000 clones, 60% to 85% of them present only once. The germline gives CDR1 SGDLS, CDR2 YYNGEE. The V and J ends lost 4 bases and 9 bases respectively, with 17 bases between them. The CDR3 contains 15 residues. The sequence was obtained from a human donor with non-small cell lung cancer who had a complete response to radiotherapy plus ipilimumab. The V and J genes are TRBV9 and TRBJ1-6, with a tentative D call TRBD1 (6 bases). This specimen was peripheral blood, taken from a patient treated with radiotherapy plus ipilimumab. The CDR3 spells CASSSEGGLGSPLHF. The CDR3 DNA reads as TGTGCCAGCAGCTCTGAGGGGGGGTTAGGTTCACCCCTCCACTTT.